This T cell receptor (beta chain) was sequenced in a study of blood T cell repertoires in COVID-19. Some clones are missing from TCRdb's copy, which holds only in-frame ones; the method was immunoSEQ multiplex PCR. The top ten hold approximately 12% of the sample, which has about 200,000 clones, approximately 80% seen once. J lost 6 bases, V lost 2 bases, and 8 bases had no gene match. CDR3 length: 16 amino acids. Germline CDR1 reads GTSNPN; CDR2 reads SVGIG (reference sequence). The specimen sequenced was peripheral blood. The TCR was taken from a man aged 45-65 years who had recovered from COVID-19. The chain joins TRBV30 to TRBJ2-7, with 15 bases identical to TRBD2. In nucleotides, the CDR3 is TGTGCCTGGAGTTACCGGACTAGCGGGAGGGAACGCGAGCAGTACTTC. Its protein is CAWSYRTSGREREQYF.